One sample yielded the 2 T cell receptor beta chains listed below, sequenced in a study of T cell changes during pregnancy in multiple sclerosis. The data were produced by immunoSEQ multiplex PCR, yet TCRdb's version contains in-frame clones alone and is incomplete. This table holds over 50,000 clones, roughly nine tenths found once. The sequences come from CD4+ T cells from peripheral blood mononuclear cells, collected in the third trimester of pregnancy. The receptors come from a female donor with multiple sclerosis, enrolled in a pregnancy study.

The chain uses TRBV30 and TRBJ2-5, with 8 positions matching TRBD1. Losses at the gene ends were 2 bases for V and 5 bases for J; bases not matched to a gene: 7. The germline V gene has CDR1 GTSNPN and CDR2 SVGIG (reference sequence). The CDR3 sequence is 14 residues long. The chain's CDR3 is CAWSYQGALETQYF. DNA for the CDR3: TGTGCCTGGAGTTACCAGGGGGCTCTTGAGACCCAGTACTTC.

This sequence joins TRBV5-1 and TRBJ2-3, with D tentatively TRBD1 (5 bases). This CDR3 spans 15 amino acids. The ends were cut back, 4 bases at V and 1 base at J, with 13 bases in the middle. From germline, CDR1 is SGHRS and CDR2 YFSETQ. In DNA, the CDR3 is TGCGCCAGCAGCGGAAGCACAGGAGGCACAGATACGCAGTATTTT. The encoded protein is CASSGSTGGTDTQYF. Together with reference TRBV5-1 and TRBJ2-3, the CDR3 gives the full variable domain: KAGVTQTPRYLIKTRGQQVTLSCSPISGHRSVSWYQQTPGQGLQFLFEYFSETQRNKGNFPGRFSGRQFSNSRSEMNVSTLELGDSALYLCASSGSTGGTDTQYFGPGTRLTVL.